The 26 T cell receptor beta chains below come from one sample, sequenced in a study of cytomegalovirus exposure and HLA in healthy donors. The protocol was immunoSEQ multiplex PCR, while the TCRdb copy is restricted to in-frame clones and leaves out a portion. Of roughly 330,000 clones listed, around 90% are singletons. The material sequenced was PBMCs. The receptors originated from a woman aged 30 to 39 in good health and CMV-seropositive.

The V and J genes are TRBV7-6 and TRBJ2-5; 9 bases agree with TRBD2. After removal of 4 bases from V and 2 bases from J, the junction contained 5 bases not matched to a gene. The CDR3 totals 15 residues. CDR1 is SGHVS and CDR2 is FNYEAQ in the germline V gene. DNA for the CDR3: TGTGCCAGCAGCTCCCCGACTAGCGGACAAGAGACCCAGTACTTC. Translating gives CASSSPTSGQETQYF.

This chain uses TRBV5-5 with TRBJ2-2, with 8 bases identical to TRBD1. CDR3 size: 16 residues. Germline-derived CDR1 and CDR2 are SGHKS and YYEKEE (reference sequence). V was clipped by 4 bases and J by 4 bases; unmatched bases: 9. This chain's CDR3 is CASSHGQGQPTGELFF. Written as DNA, the CDR3 is TGTGCCAGCAGCCACGGACAGGGTCAACCCACCGGGGAGCTGTTTTTT.

The genes are TRBV6-1 and TRBJ2-3, with a weak D call TRBD2 (5 bases). The CDR3 has 16 amino acids. V was shortened by 3 bases and J by 1 base, with 14 bases between the two germline ends. Germline values: CDR1 MNHNS, CDR2 SASEGT. The CDR3 sequence: CASSDFEGFRTDTQYF. In nucleotides, the CDR3 is TGTGCCAGCAGTGATTTTGAGGGATTCCGCACAGATACGCAGTATTTT.

The J gene is TRBJ2-3, the V gene TRBV30; 8 bases align to TRBD2. The J segment lost 4 bases and the V segment lost 0 bases, leaving 3 bases of the junction unmatched. The CDR3 spans 14 residues. In germline, CDR1 is GTSNPN, CDR2 SVGIG (reference sequence). The CDR3 reads CAWSVSGGSDTQYF. CDR3 coding DNA: TGTGCCTGGAGTGTAAGCGGGGGCTCAGATACGCAGTATTTT.

This chain connects TRBV11-2 to TRBJ2-1, with 13 positions matching TRBD2. V lost 5 bases to trimming and J lost 3 bases; unmatched junction nucleotides: 4. Germline CDR1 reads SGHAT; CDR2 reads FQNNGV. The CDR3 extends over 16 amino acids. The CDR3 spells CASSLRTSGSYNEQFF. CDR3 coding DNA: TGTGCCAGCAGCCTAAGGACTAGCGGGAGCTACAATGAGCAGTTCTTC. The whole variable domain, remainder taken from reference TRBV11-2 and TRBJ2-1, is EAGVAQSPRYKIIEKRQSVAFWCNPISGHATLYWYQQILGQGPKLLIQFQNNGVVDDSQLPKDRFSAERLKGVDSTLKIQPAKLEDSAVYLCASSLRTSGSYNEQFFGPGTRLTVL.

This clone was counted once. V and J are TRBV15 and TRBJ2-7, with 7 bases aligning to TRBD2. Germline V lookup: CDR1 LNHNV, CDR2 YYDKDF (reference sequence). The CDR3 is 16 amino acids. V was pared by 5 bases and J by 4 bases, with 14 bases of the junction left unmatched. In DNA form, the CDR3 reads TGTGCCACCAGCCTTCGCGGGAGTCCCCAGCAATACGAGCAGTACTTC. Amino acid sequence: CATSLRGSPQQYEQYF.

The chain has TRBV5-1 and TRBJ1-1; maybe TRBD1 (5 bases). Germline CDR1 is SGHRS and CDR2 is YFSETQ. Deletions cut 4 bases from V and 6 bases from J, with 19 bases between. This CDR3 is 15 amino acids long. The CDR3 is CASSRRVSDSAEAFF. The CDR3 DNA is TGCGCCAGCAGCCGACGTGTCTCCGACAGCGCTGAAGCTTTCTTT.

This chain uses TRBV4-2 with TRBJ2-7; 10 nucleotides align to TRBD1. Germline loops: CDR1 LGHNA, CDR2 YNFKEQ. Losses at the gene ends were 0 bases for V and 8 bases for J; bases not matched to a gene: 10. CDR3 length: 16 amino acids. CDR3 in DNA: TGTGCCAGCAGCCAAGAAGGGGACAGGGGTAGAGGGAAGCAGTACTTC. This sequence encodes CASSQEGDRGRGKQYF.

J is TRBJ1-1 and V is TRBV6-1; tentatively, D is TRBD1 (6 bases). The CDR3 runs 16 residues. CDR1 is MNHNS, CDR2 SASEGT, per germline. Trimming stripped 3 bases from V and 2 bases from J, with 16 bases between. The CDR3 nucleotides are TGTGCCAGCAGTGAGGTCAGGGGCCGGGGAAACACTGAAGCTTTCTTT. Its translation: CASSEVRGRGNTEAFF.

The CDR3 sequence is CATSRRTDGDTQYF. The CDR3 nucleotides read TGTGCCACCAGCAGGAGGACTGACGGAGATACGCAGTATTTT. The J gene is TRBJ2-3, the V gene TRBV15; a possible D gene is TRBD2 (5 bases). Germline V gene lookup returns CDR1 LNHNV and CDR2 YYDKDF (reference sequence). The CDR3 is made up of 14 amino acids. The ends were cut back, 3 bases at V and 5 bases at J, with 12 bases in the middle.

The V and J genes are TRBV9 and TRBJ2-5, with a weak D call TRBD2 (7 bases). Germline V lookup: CDR1 SGDLS, CDR2 YYNGEE. This CDR3 is built from 15 residues. Trimming stripped 5 bases from V and 2 bases from J, with 16 bases between. The CDR3 spells CASSGHREGQETQYF. In DNA, the CDR3 is TGTGCCAGCAGTGGACACAGGGAGGGGCAAGAGACCCAGTACTTC.

This clone was observed a handful of times. This chain connects TRBV9 to TRBJ2-7; the match to TRBD1 covers 11 bases. After removal of 4 bases from V and 6 bases from J, the junction contained 9 bases not matched to a gene. CDR1 is SGDLS, CDR2 YYNGEE, per germline. CDR3 length: 15 residues. CDR3 nucleotide sequence: TGTGCCAGCAGCCTTACCGGGACAGGGGGGCTCGAGCAGTACTTC. The encoded protein is CASSLTGTGGLEQYF.

The rearrangement links TRBV19 to TRBJ2-7; the D is unclear. V was trimmed by 10 bases and J by 0 bases, leaving 10 bases between them. The germline gives CDR1 LNHDA, CDR2 SQIVND (reference sequence). There are 12 residues in the CDR3. CDR3 protein: CATAGPSYEQYF. The CDR3 region has the DNA TGTGCCACTGCCGGGCCCTCCTACGAGCAGTACTTC.

This chain connects TRBV4-3 to TRBJ1-6; D unclear. Germline V CDR1 and CDR2: LGHNA, YSLEER. This CDR3 spans 14 amino acids. Between the trimmed V and J ends, which lost 4 bases and 4 bases, there was a span of 8 bases. This CDR3 is CASSLQVYNSPLHF. CDR3 nucleotide sequence: TGCGCCAGCAGCCTCCAGGTTTATAATTCACCCCTCCACTTT.

This clone was seen more than once but under ten times. The genes are TRBV7-9 and TRBJ2-1; TRBD1 aligns across 7 bases. The germline CDR1 and CDR2 sequences are SEHNR and FQNEAQ (reference sequence). This CDR3 region has 16 residues. V lost 4 bases, J lost 5 bases, and 11 bases stayed unmatched. The CDR3 nucleotides read TGTGCCAGCAGCTCATGGGAGACAGGGCCTGACAATGAGCAGTTCTTC. Translating it yields CASSSWETGPDNEQFF.

This rearrangement joins TRBV4-2 to TRBJ2-3; D remains unclear. Germline lookup yields CDR1 LGHNA and CDR2 YNFKEQ. The CDR3 extends over 17 amino acids. V dropped 0 bases and J dropped 4 bases, with 17 bases sitting between them. In DNA, the CDR3 is TGTGCCAGCAGCCAAGATCGAGCAGCGAGAGGTTCAGATACGCAGTATTTT. Amino acids: CASSQDRAARGSDTQYF.

The table lists this clone with a few counts. This rearrangement joins TRBV15 to TRBJ2-7; 11 bases align to TRBD2. Germline CDR1 is LNHNV and CDR2 is YYDKDF (reference sequence). With V trimmed by 4 bases and J by 3 bases, 2 bases remained unmatched. This CDR3 comprises 14 residues. In DNA, the CDR3 is TGTGCCACCAGCACTAGCGGGAGGCTCTACGAGCAGTACTTC. Its protein is CATSTSGRLYEQYF.

As to this clone: The same CDR3 can be traced to other DNA sequences in this sample. For the CDR3, the DNA is TGTGCCAGCAGCGTAGCCGGGCGGGGCAATGAGCAGTTCTTC. Translation gives CASSVAGRGNEQFF. The chain is built from TRBV9 and TRBJ2-1; a possible D gene is TRBD2 (6 bases). The V end lost 0 bases, the J end lost 6 bases, and 10 bases lay between the germline ends. CDR1 and CDR2 (germline): SGDLS, YYNGEE. The CDR3 sequence is 14 residues long.

This chain links TRBV18 with TRBJ1-5; D not resolved. With 3 bases removed from V and 2 bases from J, the gap between germline ends came to 11 bases. Looked up from germline, CDR1 is KGHSH and CDR2 is LQKENI. The CDR3 is made up of 15 amino acids. Written as DNA, the CDR3 is TGTGCCAGCTCACCCGACCCCTCAGGCAATCAGCCCCAGCATTTT. Amino acid sequence: CASSPDPSGNQPQHF.

In regard to this clone: One junction end does not reproduce the germline sequence, and a read error may be involved. The V and J genes are TRBV7-9 and TRBJ2-4; D remains ambiguous. This CDR3 contains 15 residues. Germline CDR1 is SEHNR and CDR2 is FQNEAQ (reference sequence). The CDR3: CASSLDGVGKDIQYF. The CDR3 nucleotides are TGTGCCAGCAGCTTAGACGGCGTAGGCAAAGACATTCAGTACTTC.

The chain employs TRBV27 and TRBJ2-3; D is possibly TRBD2 (5 bases). Deletions cut 7 bases from V and 5 bases from J, with 13 bases between. From germline, CDR1 is MNHEY and CDR2 SMNVEV (reference sequence). The length of the CDR3 is 13 residues. This CDR3 reads CASKKRLGDTQYF. In nucleotides, the CDR3 is TGTGCCAGCAAGAAGCGGCTGGGAGATACGCAGTATTTT.

The chain combines TRBV19 with TRBJ2-2; TRBD2 aligns across 7 bases. Germline CDR1 reads LNHDA; CDR2 reads SQIVND (reference sequence). With 3 bases clipped from V and 1 base from J, the junction kept 5 bases outside the gene matches. The CDR3 length is 16 residues. The CDR3 here is CASSIRAGVNTGELFF. For the CDR3, the DNA is TGTGCCAGTAGTATCAGGGCGGGGGTGAACACCGGGGAGCTGTTTTTT.

A word on this clone: Relative to the germline gene, one junction end is altered; a read error may explain this. J is TRBJ2-7 and V is TRBV7-2; TRBD1 matches at 7 bases. Germline loops: CDR1 SGHTA, CDR2 FQGNSA. The CDR3 covers 16 residues. This chain's CDR3 is CASSLYGTVLSSEQYF. CDR3 coding DNA: TGTGCCAGCAGCTTATATGGGACAGTCCTCTCCTCCGAGCAGTACTTC.

The chain has TRBV30 and TRBJ2-1; a weak D match, TRBD2 (5 bases). The V gene's germline CDR1 is GTSNPN and CDR2 SVGIG (reference sequence). Trimming took off 1 base at V and 1 base at J, with 17 bases between the two ends. CDR3 length: 17 residues. DNA of the CDR3: TGTGCCTGGAGTGACCCCATTTCCCCGGGGTCCTACAATGAGCAGTTCTTC. This codes for CAWSDPISPGSYNEQFF.

This sequence joins TRBV30 and TRBJ1-1, with D possibly matching TRBD1 (6 bases). V was clipped by 2 bases and J by 1 base, with 8 bases between them. CDR1 is GTSNPN and CDR2 is SVGIG in the germline V gene (reference sequence). There are 13 residues in the CDR3. CDR3 in DNA: TGTGCCTGGAGTACGGGACAGAACACTGAAGCTTTCTTT. Translation: CAWSTGQNTEAFF.

V and J are TRBV7-2 and TRBJ1-2; D may be TRBD1 (5 bases). V was cut by 5 bases and J by 4 bases, with 17 bases left in between. The CDR3 consists of 15 residues. CDR1 is SGHTA and CDR2 is FQGNSA in the germline V gene. The CDR3 loop is CASSQQSTVFYGYTF. Written as DNA, the CDR3 is TGTGCCAGCAGCCAACAATCGACAGTGTTCTATGGCTACACCTTC.